Sequencing of this TCR beta chain was carried out in a study of blood T cell repertoires in COVID-19. CDR3 length: 16 amino acids. CDR1 is WSHSY and CDR2 is SAAADI in the germline V gene. The junction had 5 bases not matched to a gene; V was cut back by 4 bases and J by 0 bases. In the study's own analysis: Estimation of nucleated cell counts relied on the amplification of reference gene primers. TCRdb's copy holds only in-frame clones and misses some; the assay was immunoSEQ multiplex PCR. The V and J calls and the clone size are those of that table, but D and trimming were determined from the DNA. The data contain some 190,000 clones, almost 90% of them singletons.

The chain couples TRBV10-2 to TRBJ2-3; 9 positions match TRBD2. The sequence was obtained from a man in his late teens or twenties with active or convalescent COVID-19. The sequenced sample was peripheral blood. Written as DNA, the CDR3 is TGCGCCAGCAGTGTCGTAGCGGGGGCTAGCACAGATACGCAGTATTTT. Translation: CASSVVAGASTDTQYF.